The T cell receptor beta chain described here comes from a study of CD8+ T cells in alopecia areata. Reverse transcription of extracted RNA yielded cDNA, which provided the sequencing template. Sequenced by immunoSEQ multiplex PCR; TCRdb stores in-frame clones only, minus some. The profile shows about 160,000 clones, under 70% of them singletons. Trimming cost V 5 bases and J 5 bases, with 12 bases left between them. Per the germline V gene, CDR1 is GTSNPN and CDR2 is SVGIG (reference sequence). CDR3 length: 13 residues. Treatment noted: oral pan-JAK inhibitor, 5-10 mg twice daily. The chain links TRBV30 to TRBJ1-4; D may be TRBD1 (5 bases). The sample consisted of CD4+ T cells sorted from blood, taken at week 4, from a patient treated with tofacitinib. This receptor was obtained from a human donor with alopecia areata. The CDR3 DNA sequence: TGTGCCTGGGGGGGACGACCAAATGAAAAACTGTTTTTT. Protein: CAWGGRPNEKLFF.